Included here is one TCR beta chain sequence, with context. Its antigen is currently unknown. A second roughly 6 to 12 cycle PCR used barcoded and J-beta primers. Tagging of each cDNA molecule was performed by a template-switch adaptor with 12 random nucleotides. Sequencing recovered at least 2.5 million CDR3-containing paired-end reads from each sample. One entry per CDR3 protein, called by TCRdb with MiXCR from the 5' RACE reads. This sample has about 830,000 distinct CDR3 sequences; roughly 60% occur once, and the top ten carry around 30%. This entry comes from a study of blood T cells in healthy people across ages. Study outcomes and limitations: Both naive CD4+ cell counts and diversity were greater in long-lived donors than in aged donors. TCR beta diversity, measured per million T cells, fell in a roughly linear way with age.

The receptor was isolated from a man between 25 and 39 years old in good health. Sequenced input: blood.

The CDR3 DNA sequence: TGCGCCAGCAGCTTTGGGCTAGCGGGAGCCGCGGAGACCCAGTACTTC. Translation: CASSFGLAGAAETQYF. This chain connects TRBV5-1 to TRBJ2-7, with 10 bases lining up with TRBD2. The DNA matches TRBJ2-5 better at its end, which makes the J call doubtful. The V gene's germline CDR1 is SGHRS and CDR2 YFSETQ. This CDR3 has 16 amino acids.